This TCR beta chain was found in a study of cytomegalovirus exposure and HLA in healthy donors. Method: immunoSEQ multiplex PCR; TCRdb's copy keeps in-frame clones and lacks some. Of under 110,000 clones listed, about 88% are singletons. The receptor was isolated from a woman between 18 and 29 years old in good health and CMV-seropositive. The sequencing input was PBMCs.

The CDR3 is CASSLVSGPGGYTF. The CDR3 nucleotides are TGCGCCAGCAGCTTGGTCTCTGGACCGGGGGGCTACACCTTC. This chain links TRBV5-1 with TRBJ1-2; D remains ambiguous. The CDR3 runs to 14 residues. V was shortened by 0 bases and J by 8 bases, with 14 bases between the two germline ends. Per the germline V gene, CDR1 is SGHRS and CDR2 is YFSETQ. Complete variable domain (other parts from reference TRBV5-1 and TRBJ1-2): KAGVTQTPRYLIKTRGQQVTLSCSPISGHRSVSWYQQTPGQGLQFLFEYFSETQRNKGNFPGRFSGRQFSNSRSEMNVSTLELGDSALYLCASSLVSGPGGYTFGSGTRLTVV.